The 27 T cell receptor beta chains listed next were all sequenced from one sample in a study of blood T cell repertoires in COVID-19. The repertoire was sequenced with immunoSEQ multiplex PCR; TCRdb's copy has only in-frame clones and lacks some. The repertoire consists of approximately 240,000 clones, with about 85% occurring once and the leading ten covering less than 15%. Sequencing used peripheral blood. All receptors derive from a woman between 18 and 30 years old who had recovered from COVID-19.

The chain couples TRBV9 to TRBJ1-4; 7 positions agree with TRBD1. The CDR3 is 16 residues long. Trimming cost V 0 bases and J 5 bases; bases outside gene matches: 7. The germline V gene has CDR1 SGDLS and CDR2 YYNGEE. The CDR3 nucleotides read TGTGCCAGCAGCGTAGGGAGGACAGGTAACAATGAAAAACTGTTTTTT. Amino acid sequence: CASSVGRTGNNEKLFF.

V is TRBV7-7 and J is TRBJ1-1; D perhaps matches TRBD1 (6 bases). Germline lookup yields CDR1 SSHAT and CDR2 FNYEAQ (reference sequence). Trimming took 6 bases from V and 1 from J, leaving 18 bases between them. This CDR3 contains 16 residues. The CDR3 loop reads CASSVNQTGSNTEAFF. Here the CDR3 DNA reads TGTGCCAGCAGTGTCAACCAGACAGGATCGAACACTGAAGCTTTCTTT.

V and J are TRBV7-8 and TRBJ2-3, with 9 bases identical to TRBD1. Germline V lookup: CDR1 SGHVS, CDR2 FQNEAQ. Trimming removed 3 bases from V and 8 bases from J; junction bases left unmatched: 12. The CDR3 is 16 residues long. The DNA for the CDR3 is TGTGCCAGCAGCTTGACAGGGGGGACAACAGGCTTTACGCAGTATTTT. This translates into CASSLTGGTTGFTQYF. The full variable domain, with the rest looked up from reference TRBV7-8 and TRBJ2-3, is GAGVSQSPRYKVAKRGQDVALRCDPISGHVSLFWYQQALGQGPEFLTYFQNEAQLDKSGLPSDRFFAERPEGSVSTLKIQRTQQEDSAVYLCASSLTGGTTGFTQYFGPGTRLTVL.

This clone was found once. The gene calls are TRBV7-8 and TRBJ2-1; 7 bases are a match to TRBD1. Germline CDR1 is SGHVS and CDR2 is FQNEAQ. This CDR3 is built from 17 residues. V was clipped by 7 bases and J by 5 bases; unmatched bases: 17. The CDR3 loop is CASTPGRGQSINNEQFF. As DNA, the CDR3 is TGTGCCAGCACCCCTGGCAGGGGACAGAGTATAAACAATGAGCAGTTCTTC.

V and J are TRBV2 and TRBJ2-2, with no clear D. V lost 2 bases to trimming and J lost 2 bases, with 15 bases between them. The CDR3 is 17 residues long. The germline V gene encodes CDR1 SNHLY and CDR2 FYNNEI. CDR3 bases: TGTGCCAGCAGTGAACCCAAGGATGGCGGAAACACCGGGGAGCTGTTTTTT. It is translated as CASSEPKDGGNTGELFF.

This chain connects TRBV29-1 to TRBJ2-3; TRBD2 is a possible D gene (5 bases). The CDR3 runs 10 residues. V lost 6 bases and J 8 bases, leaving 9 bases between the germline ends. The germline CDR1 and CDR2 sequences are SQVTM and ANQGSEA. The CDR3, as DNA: TGCAGCGTGTCGGAGGTTACGCAGTATTTT. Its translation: CSVSEVTQYF.

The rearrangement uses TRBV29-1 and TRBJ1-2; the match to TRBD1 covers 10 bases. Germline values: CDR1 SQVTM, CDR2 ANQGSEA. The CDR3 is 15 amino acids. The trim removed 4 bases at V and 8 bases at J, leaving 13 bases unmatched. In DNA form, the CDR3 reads TGCAGCGTTGCCCCTCTACTGGACAGGGGGGGAGGCTACACCTTC. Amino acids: CSVAPLLDRGGGYTF.

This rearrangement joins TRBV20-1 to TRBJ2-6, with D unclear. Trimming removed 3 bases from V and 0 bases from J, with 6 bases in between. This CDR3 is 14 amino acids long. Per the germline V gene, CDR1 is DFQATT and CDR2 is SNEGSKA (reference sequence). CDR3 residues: CSASPLSGANVLTF. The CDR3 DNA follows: TGCAGTGCTAGTCCCCTCTCTGGGGCCAACGTCCTGACTTTC.

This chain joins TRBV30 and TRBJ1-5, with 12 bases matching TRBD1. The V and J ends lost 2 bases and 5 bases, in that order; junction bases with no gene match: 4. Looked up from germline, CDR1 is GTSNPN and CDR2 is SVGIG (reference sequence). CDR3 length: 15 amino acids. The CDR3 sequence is CAWSRDRGPDQPQHF. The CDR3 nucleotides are TGTGCCTGGAGTAGGGACAGGGGGCCCGATCAGCCCCAGCATTTT. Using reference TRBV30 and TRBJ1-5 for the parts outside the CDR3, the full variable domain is SQTIHQWPATLVQPVGSPLSLECTVEGTSNPNLYWYRQAAGRGLQLLFYSVGIGQISSEVPQNLSASRPQDRQFILSSKKLLLSDSGFYLCAWSRDRGPDQPQHFGDGTRLSIL.

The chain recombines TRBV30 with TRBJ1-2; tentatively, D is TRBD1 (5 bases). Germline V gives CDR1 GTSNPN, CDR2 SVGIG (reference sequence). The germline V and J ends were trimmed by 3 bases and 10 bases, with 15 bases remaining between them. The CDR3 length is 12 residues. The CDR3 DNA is TGTGCCTGGAGGGGGGAGGGTATGGACTACACCTTC. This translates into CAWRGEGMDYTF.

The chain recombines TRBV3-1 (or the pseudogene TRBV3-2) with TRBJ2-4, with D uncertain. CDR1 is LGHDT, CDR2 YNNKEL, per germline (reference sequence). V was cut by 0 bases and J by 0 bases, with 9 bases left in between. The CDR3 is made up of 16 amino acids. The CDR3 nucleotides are TGTGCCAGCAGCCAAGATATTCTACTAGCCAAAAACATTCAGTACTTC. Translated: CASSQDILLAKNIQYF.

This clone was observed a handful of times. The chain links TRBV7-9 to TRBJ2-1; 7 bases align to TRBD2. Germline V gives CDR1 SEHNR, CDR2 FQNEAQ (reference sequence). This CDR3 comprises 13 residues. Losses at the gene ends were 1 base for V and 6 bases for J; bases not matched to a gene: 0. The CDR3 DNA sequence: TGTGCCAGCAGCTTAGGCGGGGGCAATGAGCAGTTCTTC. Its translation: CASSLGGGNEQFF.

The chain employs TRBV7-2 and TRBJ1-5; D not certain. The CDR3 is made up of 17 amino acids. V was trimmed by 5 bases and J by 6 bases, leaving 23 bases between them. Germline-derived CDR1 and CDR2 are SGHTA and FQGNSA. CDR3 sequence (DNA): TGTGCCAGCAGCCAAAACACCGGGAAGCCGAATGTTCAGCCCCAGCATTTT. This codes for CASSQNTGKPNVQPQHF.

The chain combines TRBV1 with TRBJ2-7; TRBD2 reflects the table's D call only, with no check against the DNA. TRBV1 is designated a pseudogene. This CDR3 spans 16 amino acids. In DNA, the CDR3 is TGCACCAGCAGCCCGTTAACTGCCCCATCTGCTTACGAGCAGTACTTC. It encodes CTSSPLTAPSAYEQYF.

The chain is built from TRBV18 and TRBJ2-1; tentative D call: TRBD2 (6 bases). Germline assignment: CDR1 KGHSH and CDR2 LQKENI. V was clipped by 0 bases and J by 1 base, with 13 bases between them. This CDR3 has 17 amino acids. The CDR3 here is CASSPPGRRESYNEQFF. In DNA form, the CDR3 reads TGTGCCAGCTCACCACCGGGACGGAGGGAATCCTACAATGAGCAGTTCTTC.

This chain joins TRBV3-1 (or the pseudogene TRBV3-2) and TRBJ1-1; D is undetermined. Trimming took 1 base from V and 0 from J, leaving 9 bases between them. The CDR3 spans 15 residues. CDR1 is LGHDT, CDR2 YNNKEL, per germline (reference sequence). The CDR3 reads CASSQVELMNTEAFF. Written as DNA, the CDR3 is TGTGCCAGCAGCCAAGTAGAACTAATGAACACTGAAGCTTTCTTT.

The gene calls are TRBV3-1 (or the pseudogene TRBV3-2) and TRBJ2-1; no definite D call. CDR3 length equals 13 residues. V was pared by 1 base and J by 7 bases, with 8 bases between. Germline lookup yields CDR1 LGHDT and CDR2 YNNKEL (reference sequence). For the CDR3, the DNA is TGTGCCAGCAGCCAAGTATCCGGTAATGAGCAGTTCTTC. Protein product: CASSQVSGNEQFF.

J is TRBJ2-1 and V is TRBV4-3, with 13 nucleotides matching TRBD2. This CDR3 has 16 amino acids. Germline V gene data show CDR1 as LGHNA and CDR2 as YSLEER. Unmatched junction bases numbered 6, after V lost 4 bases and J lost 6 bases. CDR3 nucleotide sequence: TGCGCCAGCAGCCGCCTACTAGCGGGAGGGGCCAATGAGCAGTTCTTC. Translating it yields CASSRLLAGGANEQFF.

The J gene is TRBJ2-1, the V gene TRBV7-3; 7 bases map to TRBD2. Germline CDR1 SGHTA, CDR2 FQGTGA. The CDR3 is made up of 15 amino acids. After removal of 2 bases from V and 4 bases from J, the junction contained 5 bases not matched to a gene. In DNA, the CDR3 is TGTGCCAGCAGCTTAGCGGGAGTAGGGTACAATGAGCAGTTCTTC. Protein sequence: CASSLAGVGYNEQFF. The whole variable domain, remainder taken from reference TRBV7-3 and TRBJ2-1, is GAGVSQTPSNKVTEKGKYVELRCDPISGHTALYWYRQSLGQGPEFLIYFQGTGAADDSGLPNDRFFAVRPEGSVSTLKIQRTERGDSAVYLCASSLAGVGYNEQFFGPGTRLTVL.

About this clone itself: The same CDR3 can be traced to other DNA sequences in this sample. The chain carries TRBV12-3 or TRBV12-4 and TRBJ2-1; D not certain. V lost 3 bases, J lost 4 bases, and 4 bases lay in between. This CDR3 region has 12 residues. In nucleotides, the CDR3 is TGTGCCAGCAGTTTCGTTTACAATGAGCAGTTCTTC. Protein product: CASSFVYNEQFF.

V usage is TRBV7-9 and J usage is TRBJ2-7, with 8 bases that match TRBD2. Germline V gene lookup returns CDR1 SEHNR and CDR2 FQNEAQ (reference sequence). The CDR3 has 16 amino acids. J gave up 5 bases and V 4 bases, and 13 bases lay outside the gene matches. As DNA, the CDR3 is TGTGCCAGCAGCTCTATAGCGGGGAGGCCCCCCCACGAGCAGTACTTC. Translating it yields CASSSIAGRPPHEQYF.

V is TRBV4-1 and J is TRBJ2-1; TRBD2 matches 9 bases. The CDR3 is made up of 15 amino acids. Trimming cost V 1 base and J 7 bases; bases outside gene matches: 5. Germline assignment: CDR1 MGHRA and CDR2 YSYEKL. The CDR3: CASSQVSGSTNEQFF. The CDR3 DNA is TGCGCCAGCAGCCAAGTTAGCGGGAGTACGAATGAGCAGTTCTTC.

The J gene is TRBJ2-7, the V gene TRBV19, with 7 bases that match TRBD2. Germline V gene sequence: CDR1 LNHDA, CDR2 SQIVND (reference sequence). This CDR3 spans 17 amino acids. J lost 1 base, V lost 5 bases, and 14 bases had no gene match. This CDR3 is CASSPPWSAGESYEQYF. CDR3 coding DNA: TGTGCCAGTAGTCCCCCTTGGAGTGCGGGAGAGTCCTACGAGCAGTACTTC.

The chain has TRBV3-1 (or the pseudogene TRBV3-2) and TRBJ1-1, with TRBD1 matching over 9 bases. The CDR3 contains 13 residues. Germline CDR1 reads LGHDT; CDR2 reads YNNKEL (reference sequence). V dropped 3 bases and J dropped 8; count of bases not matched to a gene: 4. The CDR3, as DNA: TGTGCCAGCAGCCAGCGGGGACAGGGAGAAGCTTTCTTT. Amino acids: CASSQRGQGEAFF.

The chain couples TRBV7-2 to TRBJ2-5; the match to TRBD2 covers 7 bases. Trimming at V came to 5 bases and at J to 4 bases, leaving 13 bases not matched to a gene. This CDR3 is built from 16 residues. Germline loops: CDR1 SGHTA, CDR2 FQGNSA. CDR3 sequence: CASSPGRGSGGETQYF. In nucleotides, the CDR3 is TGTGCCAGCAGCCCTGGCCGGGGCTCGGGGGGAGAGACCCAGTACTTC. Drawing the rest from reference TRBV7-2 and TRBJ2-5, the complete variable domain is GAGVSQSPSNKVTEKGKDVELRCDPISGHTALYWYRQSLGQGLEFLIYFQGNSAPDKSGLPSDRFSAERTGGSVSTLTIQRTQQEDSAVYLCASSPGRGSGGETQYFGPGTRLLVL.

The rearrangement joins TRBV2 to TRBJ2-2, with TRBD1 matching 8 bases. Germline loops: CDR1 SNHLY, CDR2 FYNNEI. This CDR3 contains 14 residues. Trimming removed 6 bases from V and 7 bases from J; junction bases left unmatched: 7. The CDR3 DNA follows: TGTGCCAGCAGGGCAGGGGGCTATGGCGGGGAGCTGTTTTTT. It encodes CASRAGGYGGELFF. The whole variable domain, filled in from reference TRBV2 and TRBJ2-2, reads EPEVTQTPSHQVTQMGQEVILRCVPISNHLYFYWYRQILGQKVEFLVSFYNNEISEKSEIFDDQFSVERPDGSNFTLKIRSTKLEDSAMYFCASRAGGYGGELFFGEGSRLTVL.

The CDR3 region is CASSKTGVNTDTQYF. CDR3 in DNA: TGTGCCAGCAGCAAGACAGGGGTCAACACAGATACGCAGTATTTT. The rearrangement joins TRBV7-3 to TRBJ2-3; TRBD1 matches at 8 bases. The CDR3 length is 15 residues. V shed 5 bases, J shed 2 bases, and the junction held 6 bases outside the gene matches. Germline CDR1 reads SGHTA; CDR2 reads FQGTGA.